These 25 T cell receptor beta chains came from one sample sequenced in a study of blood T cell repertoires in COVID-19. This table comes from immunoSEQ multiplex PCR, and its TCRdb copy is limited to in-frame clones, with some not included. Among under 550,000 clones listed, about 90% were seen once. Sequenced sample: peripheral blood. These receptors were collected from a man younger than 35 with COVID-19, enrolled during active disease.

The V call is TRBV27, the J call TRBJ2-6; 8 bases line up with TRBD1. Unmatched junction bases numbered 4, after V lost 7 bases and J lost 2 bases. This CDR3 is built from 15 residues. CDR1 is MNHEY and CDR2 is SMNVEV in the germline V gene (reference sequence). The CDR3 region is CASTNRGAGANVLTF. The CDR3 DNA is TGTGCCAGCACTAACAGGGGGGCTGGGGCCAACGTCCTGACTTTC.

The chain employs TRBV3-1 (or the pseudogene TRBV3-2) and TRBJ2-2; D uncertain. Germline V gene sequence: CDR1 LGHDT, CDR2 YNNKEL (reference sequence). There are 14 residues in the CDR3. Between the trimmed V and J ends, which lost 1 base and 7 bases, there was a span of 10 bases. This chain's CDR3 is CASSQGPVVGELFF. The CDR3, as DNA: TGTGCCAGCAGCCAAGGCCCGGTGGTCGGGGAGCTGTTTTTT.

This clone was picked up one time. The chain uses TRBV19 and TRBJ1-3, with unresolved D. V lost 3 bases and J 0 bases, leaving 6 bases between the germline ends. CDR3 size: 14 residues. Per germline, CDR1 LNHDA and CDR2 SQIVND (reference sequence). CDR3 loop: CASSISSSGNTIYF. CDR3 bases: TGTGCCAGTAGTATTAGCAGCTCTGGAAACACCATATATTTT. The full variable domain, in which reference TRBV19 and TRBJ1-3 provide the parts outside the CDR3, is DGGITQSPKYLFRKEGQNVTLSCEQNLNHDAMYWYRQDPGQGLRLIYYSQIVNDFQKGDIAEGYSVSREKKESFPLTVTSAQKNPTAFYLCASSISSSGNTIYFGEGSWLTVV.

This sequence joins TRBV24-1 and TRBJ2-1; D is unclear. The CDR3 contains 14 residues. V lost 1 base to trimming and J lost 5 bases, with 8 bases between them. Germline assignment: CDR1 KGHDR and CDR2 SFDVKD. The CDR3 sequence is CATSDFRLNNEQFF. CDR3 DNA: TGTGCCACCAGTGATTTTAGACTCAACAATGAGCAGTTCTTC.

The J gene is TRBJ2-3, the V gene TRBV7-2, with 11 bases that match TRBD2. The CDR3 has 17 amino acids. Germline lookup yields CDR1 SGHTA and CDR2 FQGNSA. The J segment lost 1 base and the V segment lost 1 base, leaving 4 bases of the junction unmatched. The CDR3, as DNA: TGTGCCAGCAGCTTAGTAGCGGGGGGGTTCGGCACAGATACGCAGTATTTT. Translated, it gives CASSLVAGGFGTDTQYF.

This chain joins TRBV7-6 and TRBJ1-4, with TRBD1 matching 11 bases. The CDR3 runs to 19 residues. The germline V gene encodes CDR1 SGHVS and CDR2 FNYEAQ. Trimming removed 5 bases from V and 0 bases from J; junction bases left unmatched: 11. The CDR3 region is CASSISGTGGPATNEKLFF. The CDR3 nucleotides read TGTGCCAGCAGCATCTCCGGGACAGGGGGTCCTGCAACTAATGAAAAACTGTTTTTT. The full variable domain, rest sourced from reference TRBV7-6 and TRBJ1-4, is GAGVSQSPRYKVTKRGQDVALRCDPISGHVSLYWYRQALGQGPEFLTYFNYEAQQDKSGLPNDRFSAERPEGSISTLTIQRTEQRDSAMYRCASSISGTGGPATNEKLFFGSGTQLSVL.

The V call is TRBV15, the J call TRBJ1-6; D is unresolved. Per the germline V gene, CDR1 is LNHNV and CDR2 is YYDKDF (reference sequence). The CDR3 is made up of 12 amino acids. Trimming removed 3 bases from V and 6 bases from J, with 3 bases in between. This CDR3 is CATSSSNSPLHF. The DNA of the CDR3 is TGTGCCACCAGCAGCAGTAATTCACCCCTCCACTTT.

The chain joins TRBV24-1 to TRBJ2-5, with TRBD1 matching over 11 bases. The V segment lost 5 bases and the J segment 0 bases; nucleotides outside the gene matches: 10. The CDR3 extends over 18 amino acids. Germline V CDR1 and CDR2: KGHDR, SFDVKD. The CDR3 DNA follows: TGTGCCACCAGTGGCACGGGACAGGGGGGCTTCAACCAAGAGACCCAGTACTTC. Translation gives CATSGTGQGGFNQETQYF.

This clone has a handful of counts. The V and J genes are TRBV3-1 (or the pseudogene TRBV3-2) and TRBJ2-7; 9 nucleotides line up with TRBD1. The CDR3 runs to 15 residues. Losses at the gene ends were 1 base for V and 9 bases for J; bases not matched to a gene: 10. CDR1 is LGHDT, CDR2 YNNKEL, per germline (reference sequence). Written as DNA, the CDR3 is TGTGCCAGCAGCCAAGGAATGGACAGGGGCCTCGGGCAGTACTTC. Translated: CASSQGMDRGLGQYF.

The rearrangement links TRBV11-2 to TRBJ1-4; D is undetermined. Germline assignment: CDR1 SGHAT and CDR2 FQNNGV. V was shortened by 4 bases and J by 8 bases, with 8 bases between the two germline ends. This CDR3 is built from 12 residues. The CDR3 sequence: CASSSTREKLFF. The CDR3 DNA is TGTGCCAGCAGCTCCACCCGGGAAAAACTGTTTTTT.

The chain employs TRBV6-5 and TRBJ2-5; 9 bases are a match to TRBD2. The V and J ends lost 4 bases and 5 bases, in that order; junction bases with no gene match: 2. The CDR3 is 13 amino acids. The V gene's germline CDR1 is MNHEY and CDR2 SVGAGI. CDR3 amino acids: CASSLAGAETQYF. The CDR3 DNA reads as TGTGCCAGCAGTTTAGCGGGGGCCGAGACCCAGTACTTC.

CDR3 sequence: CAYPGGVNTGELFF. The DNA of the CDR3 is TGTGCCTATCCCGGGGGGGTGAACACCGGGGAGCTGTTTTTT. V usage is TRBV11-2 and J usage is TRBJ2-2, with TRBD2 matching over 8 bases. The CDR3 spans 14 residues. V was clipped by 11 bases and J by 1 base; unmatched bases: 6. Germline CDR1 SGHAT, CDR2 FQNNGV.

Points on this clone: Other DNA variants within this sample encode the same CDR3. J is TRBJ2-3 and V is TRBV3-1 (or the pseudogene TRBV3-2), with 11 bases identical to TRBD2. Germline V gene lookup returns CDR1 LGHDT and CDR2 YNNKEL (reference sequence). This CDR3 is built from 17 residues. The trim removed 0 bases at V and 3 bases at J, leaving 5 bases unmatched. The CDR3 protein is CASSQELAGGLTDTQYF. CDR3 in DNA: TGTGCCAGCAGCCAAGAGCTAGCGGGAGGTCTTACAGATACGCAGTATTTT.

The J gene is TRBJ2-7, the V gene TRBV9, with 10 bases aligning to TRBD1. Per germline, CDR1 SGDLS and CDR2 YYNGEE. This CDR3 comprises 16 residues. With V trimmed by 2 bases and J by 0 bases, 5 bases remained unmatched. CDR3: CASSVGTGALSYEQYF. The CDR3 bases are TGTGCCAGCAGCGTGGGGACAGGGGCCCTCTCCTACGAGCAGTACTTC. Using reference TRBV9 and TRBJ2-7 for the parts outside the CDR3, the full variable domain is DSGVTQTPKHLITATGQRVTLRCSPRSGDLSVYWYQQSLDQGLQFLIQYYNGEERAKGNILERFSAQQFPDLHSELNLSSLELGDSALYFCASSVGTGALSYEQYFGPGTRLTVT.

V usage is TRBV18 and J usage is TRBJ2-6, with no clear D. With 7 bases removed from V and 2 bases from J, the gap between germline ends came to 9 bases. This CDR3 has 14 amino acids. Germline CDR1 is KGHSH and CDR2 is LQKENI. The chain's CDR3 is CASFFQAGANVLTF. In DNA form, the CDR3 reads TGTGCCAGCTTTTTTCAGGCTGGGGCCAACGTCCTGACTTTC.

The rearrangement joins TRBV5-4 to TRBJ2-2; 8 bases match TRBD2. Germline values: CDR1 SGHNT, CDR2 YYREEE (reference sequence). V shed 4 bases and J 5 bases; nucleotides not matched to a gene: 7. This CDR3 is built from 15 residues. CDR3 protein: CASSRRGAGTGELFF. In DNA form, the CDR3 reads TGTGCCAGCAGCCGGCGGGGGGCCGGAACCGGGGAGCTGTTTTTT.

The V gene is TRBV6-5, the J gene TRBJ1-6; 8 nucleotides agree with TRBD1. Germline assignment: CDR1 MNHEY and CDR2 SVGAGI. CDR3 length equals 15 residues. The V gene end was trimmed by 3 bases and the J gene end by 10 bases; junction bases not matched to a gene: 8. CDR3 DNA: TGTGCCAGCAGTTATGGAGACAGGGGTTCGTCACCCCTCCACTTT. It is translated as CASSYGDRGSSPLHF.

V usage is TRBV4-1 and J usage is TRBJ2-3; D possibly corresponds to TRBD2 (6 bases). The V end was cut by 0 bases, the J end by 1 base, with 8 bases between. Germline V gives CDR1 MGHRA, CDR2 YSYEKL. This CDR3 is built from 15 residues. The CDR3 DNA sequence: TGCGCCAGCAGCCAAGACCCTAGCGGCACAGATACGCAGTATTTT. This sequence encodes CASSQDPSGTDTQYF.

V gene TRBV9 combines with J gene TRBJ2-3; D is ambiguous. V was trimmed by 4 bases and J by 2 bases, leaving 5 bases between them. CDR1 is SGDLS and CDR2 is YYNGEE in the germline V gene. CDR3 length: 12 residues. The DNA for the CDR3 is TGTGCCAGCAGCACTCACACAGATACGCAGTATTTT. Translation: CASSTHTDTQYF.

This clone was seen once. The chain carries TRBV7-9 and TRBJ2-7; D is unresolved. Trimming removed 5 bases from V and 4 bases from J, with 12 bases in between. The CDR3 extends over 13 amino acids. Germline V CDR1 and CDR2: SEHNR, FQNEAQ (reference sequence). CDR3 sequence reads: CASSVRGIYEQYF. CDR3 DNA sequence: TGTGCCAGCAGCGTTCGCGGCATATACGAGCAGTACTTC.

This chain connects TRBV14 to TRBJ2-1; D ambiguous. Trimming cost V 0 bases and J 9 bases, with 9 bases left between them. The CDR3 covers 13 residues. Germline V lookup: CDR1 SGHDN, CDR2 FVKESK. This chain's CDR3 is CASSQERVTEQFF. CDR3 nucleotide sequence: TGTGCCAGCAGCCAAGAACGGGTAACTGAGCAGTTCTTC.

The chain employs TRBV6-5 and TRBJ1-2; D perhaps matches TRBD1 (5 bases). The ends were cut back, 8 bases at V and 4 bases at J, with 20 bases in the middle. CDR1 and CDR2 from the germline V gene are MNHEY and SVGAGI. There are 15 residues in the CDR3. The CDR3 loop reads CASRKNRDLSYGYTF. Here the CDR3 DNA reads TGTGCCAGCCGGAAAAACCGGGACTTAAGCTATGGCTACACCTTC.

CDR3 coding DNA: TGCGCCAGCAGCTTGGATCCGGGAGCCTACGAGCAGTACTTC. This sequence encodes CASSLDPGAYEQYF. The chain recombines TRBV5-1 with TRBJ2-7; a weak D match, TRBD2 (6 bases). The CDR3 is 14 residues long. V was cut by 0 bases and J by 2 bases, with 9 bases left in between. Germline V CDR1 and CDR2: SGHRS, YFSETQ.

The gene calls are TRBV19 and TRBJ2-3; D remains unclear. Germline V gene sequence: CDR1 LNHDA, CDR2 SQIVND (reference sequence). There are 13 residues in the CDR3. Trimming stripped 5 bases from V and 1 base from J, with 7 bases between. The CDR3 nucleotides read TGTGCCAGTAGTGGCAGTCGCACAGATACGCAGTATTTT. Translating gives CASSGSRTDTQYF.

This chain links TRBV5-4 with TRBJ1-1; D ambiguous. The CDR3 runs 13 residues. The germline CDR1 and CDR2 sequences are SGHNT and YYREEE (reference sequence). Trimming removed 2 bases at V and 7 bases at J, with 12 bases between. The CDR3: CASSFGLSSEAFF. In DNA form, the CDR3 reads TGTGCCAGCAGCTTTGGACTCTCGAGTGAAGCTTTCTTT.